Listed here are 10 T cell receptor beta chains from one sample, sequenced in a study of breast tumors, draining lymph nodes, adjacent tissues. Axillary draining lymph nodes of breast cancer patients supplied the node samples. TCRdb ran MiXCR on the multiplex PCR reads and lists one entry per CDR3 protein. In the table there are roughly 260,000 distinct CDR3 sequences, around 31% of which are singletons. Sequencing used axillary lymph node tissue. These receptors came from a female donor with breast cancer. Some clones in this sample may be carry-over from other donors' samples.

Ten or more counts support this clonotype. The rearrangement joins TRBV7-2 to TRBJ2-1; a weak D match, TRBD2 (5 bases). The germline V gene has CDR1 SGHTA and CDR2 FQGNSA. This CDR3 contains 16 residues. The V end was cut by 1 base, the J end by 5 bases, with 15 bases between. CDR3 loop: CASSLEVWTPDNEQFF. The CDR3 region has the DNA TGTGCCAGCAGCTTAGAGGTTTGGACTCCAGACAATGAGCAGTTCTTC. Full variable domain (rest looked up from reference TRBV7-2 and TRBJ2-1): GAGVSQSPSNKVTEKGKDVELRCDPISGHTALYWYRQSLGQGLEFLIYFQGNSAPDKSGLPSDRFSAERTGGSVSTLTIQRTQQEDSAVYLCASSLEVWTPDNEQFFGPGTRLTVL.

This clonotype has only one observation. This may stem from a read error, because a much larger clone lies one nucleotide away. The chain recombines TRBV11-2 with TRBJ2-7; D unclear. Per germline, CDR1 SGHAT and CDR2 FQNNGV. V lost 3 bases, J lost 1 base, and 13 bases lay in between. This CDR3 comprises 15 residues. As DNA, the CDR3 is TGTGCCAGCAGCTTTCTCACGCAGACTTCCTACGAGCAGTACTTC. This translates into CASSFLTQTSYEQYF. Complete variable domain (other parts from reference TRBV11-2 and TRBJ2-7): EAGVAQSPRYKIIEKRQSVAFWCNPISGHATLYWYQQILGQGPKLLIQFQNNGVVDDSQLPKDRFSAERLKGVDSTLKIQPAKLEDSAVYLCASSFLTQTSYEQYFGPGTRLTVT.

In this sample, this clonotype turned up many times. The rearrangement joins TRBV29-1 to TRBJ2-1; D not resolved. Trimming removed 4 bases from V and 5 bases from J, with 6 bases in between. CDR1 is SQVTM, CDR2 ANQGSEA, per germline. The CDR3 length is 11 residues. CDR3 region: CSVGANNEQFF. The CDR3 region has the DNA TGCAGCGTTGGTGCTAACAATGAGCAGTTCTTC.

This clonotype showed up many times. The chain employs TRBV7-2 and TRBJ2-5, with 7 bases matching TRBD2. V dropped 2 bases and J dropped 5; count of bases not matched to a gene: 5. CDR1 is SGHTA and CDR2 is FQGNSA in the germline V gene. The length of the CDR3 is 14 residues. CDR3 protein: CASSLLGGVETQYF. CDR3 bases: TGTGCCAGCAGCTTATTGGGGGGGGTTGAGACCCAGTACTTC.

This clonotype was found many times. V and J are TRBV6-6 and TRBJ1-4; no clear D gene. Trimming removed 0 bases from V and 4 bases from J, with 3 bases in between. CDR1 and CDR2 (germline): MNHNY, SVGAGI (reference sequence). The CDR3 runs to 13 residues. CDR3 loop: CASSYSLNEKLFF. In nucleotides, the CDR3 is TGTGCCAGCAGTTACTCCCTTAATGAAAAACTGTTTTTT.

As to this clonotype: Being one base from a much bigger clone, this may be a read error. V is TRBV11-2 and J is TRBJ1-4; TRBD1 is a possible D gene (6 bases). The germline V gene encodes CDR1 SGHAT and CDR2 FQNNGV. The CDR3 contains 14 residues. The CDR3, as DNA: TGTTCCAGCAGCTTTTTGGGGACAAATGAAAAACTGTTTTTT. Residues: CSSSFLGTNEKLFF.

Worth noting for this clonotype: A much larger clone differs from this one at a single base, so this may be a read error. The chain is built from TRBV20-1 and TRBJ2-7, with 9 bases identical to TRBD2. V gave up 0 bases and J gave up 6 bases; unmatched junction bases: 12. CDR3 size: 16 residues. Germline V gene data show CDR1 as DFQATT and CDR2 as SNEGSKA (reference sequence). The CDR3 DNA sequence: TGCAGTGCTAGAGATTTCGCGGGAGGGTTGACGAGCGAGCAGTACTTC. As protein: CSARDFAGGLTSEQYF.

As to this clonotype: A much larger clone is a single base away; this may be a read error. The chain recombines TRBV6-5 with TRBJ2-7; the D gene could be TRBD1 or TRBD2 (5 bases each). In germline, CDR1 is MNHEY, CDR2 SVGAGI. The CDR3 runs 17 residues. The CDR3 DNA is TGTGCCAGCAGTTACAGCCAAGGGGAGATTTTCCCCTACGGGCAGTACTTC. Translated, it gives CASSYSQGEIFPYGQYF.

This clonotype was found a few times. This may be a read error: a much more frequent sequence differs by one nucleotide. Here the CDR3 reads CASSLFGGQRKTQYF. In DNA form, the CDR3 reads TGTGCCAGCAGCTTATTTGGGGGGCAACGAAAGACCCAGTACTTC. The J gene is TRBJ2-5, the V gene TRBV7-2, with D possibly being TRBD1 or TRBD2 (6 bases each). V was cut by 2 bases and J by 6 bases, with 16 bases left in between. Germline-derived CDR1 and CDR2 are SGHTA and FQGNSA. The CDR3 is 15 amino acids.

On this clonotype itself: A much larger clone lies a single base off, so this may be a read error. V is TRBV12-5 and J is TRBJ2-3; perhaps TRBD1 as D (6 bases). The CDR3 has 15 residues. Germline CDR1 and CDR2: LGHNT and FRNRAP. Trimming removed 1 base at V and 0 bases at J, with 8 bases between. The CDR3 is CASGLGQGSTDTQYF. As DNA, the CDR3 is TGTGCTAGTGGTTTGGGGCAGGGGAGCACAGATACGCAGTATTTT.